This passage covers 32 T cell receptor beta chains from one sample sequenced in a study of blood T cell repertoires in COVID-19. This table comes from immunoSEQ multiplex PCR, and its TCRdb copy is limited to in-frame clones, with some not included. The sample lists more than 95,000 clones, about 88% seen once, with approximately 1.1% in the top ten. Sequenced input: peripheral blood. These receptor sequences come from a woman older than 75 with acute or convalescent COVID-19.

On this clone: The same CDR3 can be traced to other DNA sequences in this sample. This sequence joins TRBV6-5 and TRBJ2-3, with 9 positions matching TRBD1. The CDR3 spans 15 residues. The germline CDR1 and CDR2 sequences are MNHEY and SVGAGI. Unmatched junction bases numbered 6, after V lost 2 bases and J lost 6 bases. The DNA for the CDR3 is TGTGCCAGCAGTTACGGGACAGGGTCCACGGATACGCAGTATTTT. Translating it yields CASSYGTGSTDTQYF.

The CDR3 protein is CASKQGHTDTQYF. As DNA, the CDR3 is TGTGCCAGCAAACAGGGCCACACAGATACGCAGTATTTT. V usage is TRBV12-3 or TRBV12-4 and J usage is TRBJ2-3; D might be TRBD1 (6 bases). The germline V and J ends were trimmed by 7 bases and 2 bases, with 10 bases remaining between them. The CDR3 is 13 residues long.

The V and J genes are TRBV20-1 and TRBJ2-3, with 8 bases matching TRBD2. CDR3 size: 15 residues. V was clipped by 3 bases and J by 0 bases; unmatched bases: 5. The germline V gene encodes CDR1 DFQATT and CDR2 SNEGSKA (reference sequence). CDR3 DNA sequence: TGCAGTGCTAGTCACAGACTAGCGAGCACAGATACGCAGTATTTT. It translates to CSASHRLASTDTQYF.

The chain is built from TRBV5-1 and TRBJ2-5, with D possibly matching TRBD1 (6 bases). This CDR3 spans 16 amino acids. Germline-derived CDR1 and CDR2 are SGHRS and YFSETQ. Deletions cut 2 bases from V and 1 base from J, with 15 bases between. The CDR3 protein is CASSFGQRKSQETQYF. The CDR3 nucleotides are TGCGCCAGCAGCTTCGGACAGCGTAAAAGCCAAGAGACCCAGTACTTC.

The gene calls are TRBV5-6 and TRBJ2-1; D is perhaps TRBD2 (6 bases). The CDR3 is 17 amino acids. Trimming left V 0 bases short and J 3 bases short, with 16 bases between. Germline CDR1 SGHDT, CDR2 YYEEEE. CDR3 nucleotide sequence: TGTGCCAGCAGCTTGGCTTGGAGGCGGGGTCACTACAATGAGCAGTTCTTC. Amino acids: CASSLAWRRGHYNEQFF. Complete variable domain (other parts from reference TRBV5-6 and TRBJ2-1): DAGVTQSPTHLIKTRGQQVTLRCSPKSGHDTVSWYQQALGQGPQFIFQYYEEEERQRGNFPDRFSGHQFPNYSSELNVNALLLGDSALYLCASSLAWRRGHYNEQFFGPGTRLTVL.

DNA of the CDR3: TGTGCCAGCAGTTCGACCCGGGCCCAGGGGAAACTGTTTTTT. It encodes CASSSTRAQGKLFF. The chain employs TRBV6-5 and TRBJ1-4, with D possibly being TRBD1 (6 bases). V lost 4 bases and J 11 bases, leaving 17 bases between the germline ends. Looked up from germline, CDR1 is MNHEY and CDR2 is SVGAGI. The CDR3 length is 14 residues.

To note about this clone: Other nucleotide sequences in the sample specify the same CDR3. The V gene is TRBV9, the J gene TRBJ2-7; 7 bases map to TRBD1. V shed 3 bases and J 4 bases; nucleotides not matched to a gene: 4. Germline CDR1 reads SGDLS; CDR2 reads YYNGEE. CDR3 length: 13 residues. DNA of the CDR3: TGTGCCAGCAGCGGCATACAGGGGTACGAGCAGTACTTC. Its translation is CASSGIQGYEQYF.

This clone appeared once. The genes are TRBV5-8 and TRBJ1-2, with D possibly matching TRBD1 (5 bases). Germline loops: CDR1 SGHTS, CDR2 YDEGEE. The length of the CDR3 is 13 residues. V lost 1 base and J 8 bases, leaving 12 bases between the germline ends. In DNA form, the CDR3 reads TGTGCCAGCAGCTTGACTACGACAGAGGGCTACACCTTC. Amino acid sequence: CASSLTTTEGYTF.

The genes are TRBV18 and TRBJ1-2, with TRBD1 identical over 10 bases. The CDR3 consists of 14 residues. Per germline, CDR1 KGHSH and CDR2 LQKENI. Unmatched junction bases numbered 3, after V lost 3 bases and J lost 5 bases. CDR3 sequence (DNA): TGTGCCAGCTCACCTGGGACAGGGGCTTATGGCTACACCTTC. Its translation is CASSPGTGAYGYTF.

This rearrangement joins TRBV4-3 to TRBJ1-5; D uncertain. This CDR3 spans 15 amino acids. Germline loops: CDR1 LGHNA, CDR2 YSLEER. V dropped 0 bases and J dropped 0 bases, with 6 bases sitting between them. CDR3 DNA sequence: TGCGCCAGCAGCCAAGATGTGGCTAGCAATCAGCCCCAGCATTTT. It specifies CASSQDVASNQPQHF.

The genes are TRBV4-2 and TRBJ2-1; 7 nucleotides match TRBD1. The junction had 3 bases not matched to a gene; V was cut back by 1 base and J by 3 bases. This CDR3 has 15 residues. CDR1 and CDR2 (germline): LGHNA, YNFKEQ. The CDR3 sequence: CASSQGTGYYNEQFF. CDR3 DNA sequence: TGTGCCAGCAGCCAAGGGACAGGTTACTACAATGAGCAGTTCTTC.

The rearrangement links TRBV28 to TRBJ1-4, with 8 bases that match TRBD1. CDR1 is MDHEN and CDR2 is SYDVKM in the germline V gene. CDR3 length equals 15 residues. Germline trimming cut 5 bases from V and 4 bases from J; bases unmatched to any gene: 6. The CDR3 bases are TGTGCCAGCAGTCCTGGACAGGGCTTTAATGAAAAACTGTTTTTT. Its translation is CASSPGQGFNEKLFF.

V and J are TRBV6-2 or TRBV6-3 and TRBJ2-3; TRBD2 aligns across 10 bases. The germline V gene has CDR1 MNHEY and CDR2 SVGEGT. CDR3 length: 16 residues. The ends lost 0 bases at V and 1 base at J; junction bases unmatched: 1. Written as DNA, the CDR3 is TGTGCCAGCAGTTACTCCGGGACTAGCGGCACAGATACGCAGTATTTT. Translating gives CASSYSGTSGTDTQYF.

The chain employs TRBV6-5 and TRBJ1-3, with 7 bases matching TRBD1. This CDR3 has 15 residues. Trimming removed 8 bases from V and 0 bases from J; junction bases left unmatched: 7. The germline CDR1 and CDR2 sequences are MNHEY and SVGAGI. The CDR3 is CASLDRSYSGNTIYF. DNA of the CDR3: TGTGCCAGCCTGGACAGGTCCTACTCTGGAAACACCATATATTTT.

V gene TRBV5-6 combines with J gene TRBJ2-5, with 13 bases lining up with TRBD2. Germline V CDR1 and CDR2: SGHDT, YYEEEE. The CDR3 extends over 15 amino acids. V was clipped by 4 bases and J by 5 bases; unmatched bases: 5. CDR3 loop: CASSRGLAGLETQYF. The CDR3 DNA sequence: TGTGCCAGCAGCCGGGGACTAGCGGGGTTGGAGACCCAGTACTTC. Based on the CDR3 plus reference TRBV5-6 and TRBJ2-5, the full variable domain is DAGVTQSPTHLIKTRGQQVTLRCSPKSGHDTVSWYQQALGQGPQFIFQYYEEEERQRGNFPDRFSGHQFPNYSSELNVNALLLGDSALYLCASSRGLAGLETQYFGPGTRLLVL.

This clone was recorded a few times. The J gene is TRBJ1-2, the V gene TRBV18; D might be TRBD1 (6 bases). This CDR3 is 13 amino acids long. The germline V gene encodes CDR1 KGHSH and CDR2 LQKENI. The V end lost 10 bases, the J end lost 2 bases, and 14 bases lay between the germline ends. The CDR3 is CATIATGNYGYTF. CDR3 DNA sequence: TGTGCCACCATAGCGACAGGAAACTATGGCTACACCTTC.

The DNA for the CDR3 is TGTGCCAGCAGTTCTACCTCCTACGAGCAGTACTTC. Protein sequence: CASSSTSYEQYF. J is TRBJ2-7 and V is TRBV2; D uncertain. The V gene's germline CDR1 is SNHLY and CDR2 FYNNEI. There are 12 residues in the CDR3. Trimming removed 5 bases from V and 0 bases from J, with 5 bases in between.

The rearrangement uses TRBV5-1 and TRBJ1-1; D is ambiguous. The germline V and J ends were trimmed by 6 bases and 2 bases, with 14 bases remaining between them. CDR3 size: 14 residues. Germline V gives CDR1 SGHRS, CDR2 YFSETQ. The CDR3, as DNA: TGCGCCAGCACCCGAGGGCAGAAAAACACTGAAGCTTTCTTT. Amino acids: CASTRGQKNTEAFF.

This chain joins TRBV2 and TRBJ2-1; 16 bases map to TRBD2. V was pared by 7 bases and J by 8 bases, with 5 bases of the junction left unmatched. This CDR3 spans 15 amino acids. Germline V CDR1 and CDR2: SNHLY, FYNNEI. The CDR3 here is CASKGTSGRAHEQFF. Here the CDR3 DNA reads TGTGCCAGCAAAGGGACTAGCGGGAGGGCCCATGAGCAGTTCTTC.

The rearrangement joins TRBV18 to TRBJ2-1; 16 nucleotides align to TRBD2. There are 18 residues in the CDR3. Germline values: CDR1 KGHSH, CDR2 LQKENI. J was trimmed by 10 bases and V by 2 bases; bases with no gene match: 11. The CDR3 DNA follows: TGTGCCAGCTCACCAAACCCCCCGGGACTAGCGGGGGGGCAAGAGCAGTTCTTC. Translation: CASSPNPPGLAGGQEQFF.

This clone was picked up one time. The J gene is TRBJ2-7, the V gene TRBV4-1, with D uncertain. The V gene's germline CDR1 is MGHRA and CDR2 YSYEKL. There are 14 residues in the CDR3. The V end was cut by 1 base, the J end by 0 bases, with 7 bases between. The chain's CDR3 is CASSQVASSYEQYF. The CDR3 DNA reads as TGCGCCAGCAGCCAAGTAGCCAGCTCCTACGAGCAGTACTTC.

The V call is TRBV18, the J call TRBJ1-1; no reliable D call. Germline V gives CDR1 KGHSH, CDR2 LQKENI. V dropped 6 bases and J dropped 1 base, with 9 bases sitting between them. The CDR3 loop spans 13 amino acids. CDR3 nucleotide sequence: TGTGCCAGCTCTACCACAGAGAACACTGAAGCTTTCTTT. Translating gives CASSTTENTEAFF.

The chain employs TRBV5-4 and TRBJ2-2; no reliable D call. Germline CDR1 reads SGHNT; CDR2 reads YYREEE (reference sequence). V lost 0 bases to trimming and J lost 2 bases, with 11 bases between them. CDR3 length: 16 amino acids. This chain's CDR3 is CASSLDPGRNTGELFF. Written as DNA, the CDR3 is TGTGCCAGCAGCTTGGATCCGGGTCGAAACACCGGGGAGCTGTTTTTT.

The rearrangement joins TRBV15 to TRBJ2-1, with 8 bases matching TRBD2. The germline V gene encodes CDR1 LNHNV and CDR2 YYDKDF (reference sequence). The CDR3 consists of 16 residues. V dropped 6 bases and J dropped 6; count of bases not matched to a gene: 13. The CDR3 here is CATSPFPGLVSNEQFF. Here the CDR3 DNA reads TGTGCCACCAGTCCCTTCCCGGGACTAGTTAGCAATGAGCAGTTCTTC.

The rearrangement links TRBV9 to TRBJ1-2; 9 nucleotides line up with TRBD1. J was trimmed by 2 bases and V by 0 bases; bases with no gene match: 2. CDR1 and CDR2 (germline): SGDLS, YYNGEE. This CDR3 spans 15 amino acids. The CDR3 sequence: CASSVGTGANYGYTF. The DNA of the CDR3 is TGTGCCAGCAGCGTAGGGACAGGGGCCAACTATGGCTACACCTTC.

This clone was observed a few times. The chain is built from TRBV12-3 or TRBV12-4 and TRBJ1-2; D is uncertain. The CDR3 has 12 residues. V lost 5 bases and J lost 5, with 9 bases in between. CDR3 in amino acids: CASSISGYGYTF. CDR3 nucleotide sequence: TGTGCCAGCAGTATCTCGGGATATGGCTACACCTTC.

This chain connects TRBV5-1 to TRBJ2-7, with TRBD2 matching over 11 bases. This CDR3 has 15 residues. Germline values: CDR1 SGHRS, CDR2 YFSETQ. V lost 4 bases to trimming and J lost 0 bases; unmatched junction nucleotides: 3. CDR3 residues: CASSGLAGGSYEQYF. CDR3 DNA: TGCGCCAGCAGCGGGCTAGCGGGAGGCTCCTACGAGCAGTACTTC.

The gene calls are TRBV28 and TRBJ2-3, with TRBD2 as a possible D gene (7 bases). Trimming pared 6 bases from V and 4 bases from J, leaving 23 bases between. This CDR3 contains 17 residues. Germline V lookup: CDR1 MDHEN, CDR2 SYDVKM. This chain's CDR3 is CASSLLQGGRGADTQYF. The CDR3 DNA is TGTGCCAGCAGCCTCTTACAGGGAGGGAGGGGCGCAGATACGCAGTATTTT.

The rearrangement uses TRBV27 and TRBJ2-3; D gene unclear. This CDR3 has 12 amino acids. Germline CDR1 MNHEY, CDR2 SMNVEV (reference sequence). V gave up 2 bases and J gave up 5 bases, with 5 bases separating them. DNA of the CDR3: TGTGCCAGCAGTTTAAGGAGAGATACGCAGTATTTT. This gives the protein CASSLRRDTQYF.

This clone occurred a few times. The chain couples TRBV28 to TRBJ1-5; D uncertain. Germline values: CDR1 MDHEN, CDR2 SYDVKM. The CDR3 loop spans 15 amino acids. Trimming removed 2 bases from V and 5 bases from J, with 13 bases in between. The CDR3 sequence: CASSLISGVHQPQHF. The CDR3 bases are TGTGCCAGCAGTTTAATTAGCGGGGTTCATCAGCCCCAGCATTTT.

The chain recombines TRBV6-2 or TRBV6-3 with TRBJ1-5; D possibly corresponds to TRBD1 (6 bases). This CDR3 is built from 15 residues. CDR1 and CDR2 from the germline V gene are MNHEY and SVGEGT. Trimming pared 5 bases from V and 7 bases from J, leaving 18 bases between. The DNA of the CDR3 is TGTGCCAGCAGTCAACTTATTGGACAGTGGCAGCCCCAGCATTTT. Residues: CASSQLIGQWQPQHF.

The rearrangement joins TRBV2 to TRBJ1-3, with a tentative D call TRBD1 (5 bases). Trimming removed 4 bases at V and 0 bases at J, with 10 bases between. Germline loops: CDR1 SNHLY, CDR2 FYNNEI. The CDR3 runs to 15 residues. CDR3 sequence reads: CASSGGGGSGNTIYF. The CDR3 region has the DNA TGTGCCAGCAGTGGGGGCGGCGGCTCTGGAAACACCATATATTTT.